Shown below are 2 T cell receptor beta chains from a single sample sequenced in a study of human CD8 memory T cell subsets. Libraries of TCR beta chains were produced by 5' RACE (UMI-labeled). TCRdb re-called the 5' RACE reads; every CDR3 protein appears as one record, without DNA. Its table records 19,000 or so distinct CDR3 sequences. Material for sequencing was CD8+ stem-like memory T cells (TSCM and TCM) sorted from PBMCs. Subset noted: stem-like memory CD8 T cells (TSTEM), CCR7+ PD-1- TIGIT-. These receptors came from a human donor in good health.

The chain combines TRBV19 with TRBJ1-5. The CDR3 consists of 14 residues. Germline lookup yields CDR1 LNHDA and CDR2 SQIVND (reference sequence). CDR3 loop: CASSIGIGNQPQHF.

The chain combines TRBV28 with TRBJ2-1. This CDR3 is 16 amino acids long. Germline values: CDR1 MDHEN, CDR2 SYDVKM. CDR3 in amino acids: CASRGISGIPYNEQFF. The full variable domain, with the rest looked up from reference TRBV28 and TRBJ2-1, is DVKVTQSSRYLVKRTGEKVFLECVQDMDHENMFWYRQDPGLGLRLIYFSYDVKMKEKGDIPEGYSVSREKKERFSLILESASTNQTSMYLCASRGISGIPYNEQFFGPGTRLTVL.